Listed below are T cell receptor beta chains from one sample, sequenced in a study of identical twins. TCRdb re-called the 5' RACE reads with MiXCR, one entry per CDR3 protein. This table holds approximately 500,000 distinct CDR3 sequences, approximately 16% found once. These data were likewise used in another study, on yellow fever vaccine responses in identical twins.

Sequencing was carried out using CD4+ T cells sorted from blood. The receptor source for this set is a young woman in good health. CDR3s include the opening cysteine and the closing phenylalanine or tryptophan. The D gene is left open where the match is weak. The size field is filled for only some rows; it gives once, few, many or a size class.

.	TRBV11-2	few	TRBJ2-3	TGTGCCAGCCAGCCGAGGGGTGCACCGACAGATACGCAGTATTTT	CASQPRGAPTDTQYF
.	TRBV29-1	.	TRBJ1-5	TGCAGCGTCCGGTCAGGGAATCAGCCCCAGCATTTT	CSVRSGNQPQHF
.	TRBV6-1	.	TRBJ1-1	TGTGCCAGCACCCCGAGGAGGTTGGGAAACACTGAAGCTTTCTTT	CASTPRRLGNTEAFF
TRBD2	TRBV18	few	TRBJ2-1	TGTGCCAGCTCACCAAGGACTAGCGGGACCTACAATGAGCAGTTCTTC	CASSPRTSGTYNEQFF
TRBD1	TRBV20-1	many	TRBJ1-1	TGCAGGGGTGCAGGGGGCGATTACACTGAAGCTTTCTTT	CRGAGGDYTEAFF
.	TRBV3-1	.	TRBJ1-1	TGTGCCAGCAGCCAAACAGAAATGAACACTGAAGCTTTCTTT	CASSQTEMNTEAFF
.	TRBV28	few	TRBJ2-5	TGTGCCAGCAGCCAACCCCCACGGGGCATAGTAGAGACCCAGTACTTC	CASSQPPRGIVETQYF
.	TRBV29-1	few	TRBJ2-2	TGCAGCGGGCGGGTCTCGGGCACCGGGGAGCTGTTTTTT	CSGRVSGTGELFF
TRBD2	TRBV5-5	.	TRBJ2-3	TGTGCCAGCAGCTTCGGCACTAGCGGGTATACGCAGTATTTT	CASSFGTSGYTQYF
.	TRBV24-1	many	TRBJ2-3	TGTGCCACCAGTGATTCCACAGCACAGATTACGCAGTATTTT	CATSDSTAQITQYF
.	TRBV20-1	few	TRBJ1-5	TGCAGTGCCGTAGATTTTGGCAATCAGCCCCAGCATTTT	CSAVDFGNQPQHF
TRBD2	TRBV12-3/TRBV12-4	.	TRBJ2-1	TGTGCCATCTGTTTAGAGGTTGGGACTAGCGGAAGATACAATGAGCAGTTCTTC	CAICLEVGTSGRYNEQFF
TRBD1	TRBV6-2/TRBV6-3	.	TRBJ2-1	TGTGCCAGCAGTTATTTGAGGGGGCCGTCCTACAATGAGCAGTTCTTC	CASSYLRGPSYNEQFF
.	TRBV28	few	TRBJ2-4	TGTGCCAGCAGTTCCCAGGGTTTTCAAAACATTCAGTACTTC	CASSSQGFQNIQYF
.	TRBV5-1	few	TRBJ1-2	TGCGCCAGCACCCCGTTACAGGGTGACTATGGCTACACCTTC	CASTPLQGDYGYTF
.	TRBV15	few	TRBJ1-6	TGTGCCACCAGCAGCGCATCCGGGGGTTCACCCCTCCACTTT	CATSSASGGSPLHF
TRBD1	TRBV12-3/TRBV12-4	few	TRBJ2-1	TGTGCCAGCAGTGGACAGGGGGTCTCCTACAATGAGCAGTTCTTC	CASSGQGVSYNEQFF
TRBD1	TRBV27	few	TRBJ2-1	TGTGCCAGCAGACCCTCGGACAGGGGCGACTACAATGAGCAGTTCTTC	CASRPSDRGDYNEQFF
.	TRBV10-3	.	TRBJ2-2	TGTGCCATCAGTGAGTTCACCGGGGAGCTGTTTTTT	CAISEFTGELFF
.	TRBV5-1	.	TRBJ2-1	TGCGCCAGCAGCTTGGCCGGATCCATGTTAGACAATGAGCAGTTCTTC	CASSLAGSMLDNEQFF
TRBD2	TRBV5-1	.	TRBJ2-5	TGCGCCAGTAAGCCTGGGACTAGCTCTTTAAAGGGAGAGACCCAGTACTTC	CASKPGTSSLKGETQYF
.	TRBV12-3/TRBV12-4	.	TRBJ1-2	TGTGCCAGCAGTTTTCGGCAGGGTGGGGGTGACGGCTACACCTTC	CASSFRQGGGDGYTF
.	TRBV20-1	few	TRBJ1-1	TGCAGTGCTAGGAGGGGGGAGGACACTGAAGCTTTCTTT	CSARRGEDTEAFF
.	TRBV7-9	few	TRBJ2-1	TGTGCCAGCAGGGAATCCCTGAGCGTAGCCGACAATGAGCAGTTCTTC	CASRESLSVADNEQFF
TRBD2	TRBV7-2	.	TRBJ2-3	TGTGCCAGCAGCTTAGTTCACGGGGGGGGGAGAGATACGCAGTATTTT	CASSLVHGGGRDTQYF
TRBD2	TRBV6-1	few	TRBJ2-2	TGTGCCAGCACTCATGACGGGGGGGCCAAGGGCGGGGAGCTGTTTTTT	CASTHDGGAKGGELFF
TRBD1	TRBV12-3/TRBV12-4	few	TRBJ2-1	TGTGCCAGCAGTTTAGACGGACAGGTTGGTGAGCAGTTCTTC	CASSLDGQVGEQFF
TRBD2	TRBV20-1	.	TRBJ2-3	TGCAGTGCCACCATAGCGGGAGTCACAGATACGCAGTATTTT	CSATIAGVTDTQYF
TRBD2	TRBV5-1	.	TRBJ2-5	TGCGCCAGCAGCTTCGGTTGGAGCGGGGCTAAAGAGACCCAGTACTTC	CASSFGWSGAKETQYF
.	TRBV2	few	TRBJ2-2	TGTGCCAGCAGTGGAGTCCTCCAAACCGGGGAGCTGTTTTTT	CASSGVLQTGELFF
TRBD1	TRBV28	.	TRBJ1-5	TGTGCCAGCAGAACCAGGGGGCTGAGCAATCAGCCCCAGCATTTT	CASRTRGLSNQPQHF
.	TRBV11-2	.	TRBJ2-5	TGTGCCAGCCTCCGGGACGGGCAAGAGACCCAGTACTTC	CASLRDGQETQYF
TRBD1	TRBV7-8	few	TRBJ1-6	TGTGCCAGCAGCTTAGTGGCAGGGGGGGATTCACCCCTCCACTTT	CASSLVAGGDSPLHF
.	TRBV24-1	.	TRBJ2-5	TGTGCCACCAGTGATCCCGGATGGCAGGGACAAGAGACCCAGTACTTC	CATSDPGWQGQETQYF
TRBD2	TRBV2	.	TRBJ2-7	TGTGCCAGCAGTGAAAGACTAGCGGACTCCTACGAGCAGTACTTC	CASSERLADSYEQYF
.	TRBV24-1	.	TRBJ2-2	TGTGCCACCAGTGATCCTCGGACGGGAAACACCGGGGAGCTGTTTTTT	CATSDPRTGNTGELFF
TRBD2	TRBV12-3/TRBV12-4	few	TRBJ2-1	TGTGCCAGCAGGAAAAACCCGGGACTAGCGGGAGCTGAGCAGTTCTTC	CASRKNPGLAGAEQFF
TRBD2	TRBV12-3/TRBV12-4	.	TRBJ2-7	TGTGCCAGCAGTTTTGGAGCGGGGAACTACGAGCAGTACTTC	CASSFGAGNYEQYF
.	TRBV7-8	few	TRBJ2-5	TGTGCCAGCAGCTTAGCGCTGGGCAGGGAGAAACAAGAGACCCAGTACTTC	CASSLALGREKQETQYF
.	TRBV20-1	.	TRBJ1-1	TGCAGTGCTCGCCAATTTAACACTGAAGCTTTCTTT	CSARQFNTEAFF
.	TRBV11-2	few	TRBJ2-1	TGTGCCAGCAGCTTATCCTGGTACAATGAGCAGTTCTTC	CASSLSWYNEQFF
.	TRBV12-3/TRBV12-4	few	TRBJ1-1	TGTGCCAGCAGTTCCGACACCTACACTGAAGCTTTCTTT	CASSSDTYTEAFF
.	TRBV12-3/TRBV12-4	.	TRBJ2-3	TGTGCCAGCAGTTTGATGCGGGGTGCCACAGATACGCAGTATTTT	CASSLMRGATDTQYF
TRBD2	TRBV12-3/TRBV12-4	many	TRBJ2-2	TGTGCCGCCGGGACTAGCGGGAGTACCGGGGAGCTGTTTTTT	CAAGTSGSTGELFF
.	TRBV19	.	TRBJ2-3	TGTGCCACGGGGGGCCCCAATACGCAGTATTTT	CATGGPNTQYF
.	TRBV6-6	.	TRBJ2-3	TGTGCCAGTAGGGGGGGCCCAGATACGCAGTATTTT	CASRGGPDTQYF
.	TRBV20-1	few	TRBJ2-2	TGCAGTGTCCCAGGGGTATCCACCGGGGAGCTGTTTTTT	CSVPGVSTGELFF
TRBD1	TRBV4-1	few	TRBJ1-1	TGCGCCAGCAGCCAAGAGATAACAGGGGTCACTGAAGCTTTCTTT	CASSQEITGVTEAFF
TRBD2	TRBV12-3/TRBV12-4	many	TRBJ2-1	TGTGCCAGCAGGCTAGCGGGTTACAATGAGCAGTTCTTC	CASRLAGYNEQFF
.	TRBV2	few	TRBJ2-4	TGTGCCAGCAGTGAATTTGAACCTACAATAGCCAAAAACATTCAGTACTTC	CASSEFEPTIAKNIQYF
.	TRBV29-1	few	TRBJ2-1	TGCAGCGTTGGACCGGCCCCAGGGAGGACCCCTTACAATGAGCAGTTCTTC	CSVGPAPGRTPYNEQFF
.	TRBV5-1	.	TRBJ2-1	TGCGCCAGCAGCTTGGTGACGGCAAGCTCCTACAATGAGCAGTTCTTC	CASSLVTASSYNEQFF
.	TRBV7-2	many	TRBJ2-1	TGTGCCAGCAGCTTAGGCCCAAATAGCTATGAGCAGTTCTTC	CASSLGPNSYEQFF
.	TRBV24-1	few	TRBJ1-2	TGTGCCACCAGTCCTCCAGGGAACTATGGCTACACCTTC	CATSPPGNYGYTF
.	TRBV7-2	.	TRBJ2-3	TGTGCCAGCAGCTTAGGTGGGGTCGGGGCAGATACGCAGTATTTT	CASSLGGVGADTQYF